These T cell receptor beta chains were read from a single sample in a study of blood T cell repertoires in COVID-19. Some clones are missing from TCRdb's copy, which holds only in-frame ones; the method was immunoSEQ multiplex PCR. The table shows fewer than 250,000 clones, with more than 80% occurring only once. Material: peripheral blood. These receptors all come from a human donor in a cohort sampled during active COVID-19. Both conserved end residues are part of each CDR3. The D gene is left open where the match is weak. Clone size is not always given. Where it is, it says once, few, many or a class for expanded clones.

d_call j_call v_call clone_size cdr3_nt cdr3_aa
TRBD1 TRBJ1-1 TRBV5-6 - TGTGCCAGCAGCCAGGACAGGGGGAAGGACACTGAAGCTTTCTTT CASSQDRGKDTEAFF
TRBD1 TRBJ2-7 TRBV7-8 - TGTGCCACTCAATTGCCGGGACAGGGACCCTACGAGCAGTACTTC CATQLPGQGPYEQYF
TRBD2 TRBJ2-2 TRBV15 few TGTGCCACCAGCAAACTAGCGGGGGACACCGGGGAGCTGTTTTTT CATSKLAGDTGELFF
- TRBJ1-5 TRBV11-2 few TGTGCCAGCAGCTTGGAGAGCAATCAGCCCCAGCATTTT CASSLESNQPQHF
TRBD1 TRBJ2-7 TRBV5-4 - TGTGCCAGCAGCTCGGGGACAGGGCCTGAGACCGAGCAGTACTTC CASSSGTGPETEQYF
TRBD1 TRBJ1-3 TRBV6-6 - TGTGCCAGCAGCCTGACAGGGGACGGAAACACCATATATTTT CASSLTGDGNTIYF
- TRBJ1-4 TRBV15 - TGTGCCACCAGCAGACCCTCGGGGGTAGGGTGGGAAAAACTGTTTTTT CATSRPSGVGWEKLFF
TRBD2 TRBJ2-3 TRBV19 - TGTGCCAGTAGGGTTCTTAGCGGGAGAACAGATACGCAGTATTTT CASRVLSGRTDTQYF
- TRBJ2-5 TRBV5-1 - TGCGCCAGCAGCTTGATCAGCGGAGAGACCCAGTACTTC CASSLISGETQYF
TRBD1 TRBJ1-3 TRBV10-2 - TGCGCCAGCAGTGAGGACAGGGGGCAAGGAAACACCATATATTTT CASSEDRGQGNTIYF